This T cell receptor beta chain was recorded in a study of shared clonotypes between healthy human individuals. Germline V lookup: CDR1 LGHNA, CDR2 YNFKEQ. Trimming stripped 5 bases from V and 1 base from J, with 18 bases between. CDR3 size: 16 residues. Regarding the study as a whole: Among a few donors, approximately 5.4% of naive CD4 clonotypes were found in common. Compared with memory subsets, naive subsets generally had larger estimated richness.

The study enrolled healthy HIV-negative adults without recent acute infections or vaccinations as donors. At deep level, the assay was performed. Assay used: immunoSEQ multiplex PCR; TCRdb lists only in-frame clones, some missing. The sample records around 200,000 clones, approximately 92% being singletons. With respect to this clone: The antigen remains undetermined.

Specimen: naive CD4+ T cells sorted from blood. Stated subset: CD45RA+ positively selected. The V gene is TRBV4-2, the J gene TRBJ2-7; weak D call: TRBD1 (6 bases). This receptor was identified in a woman aged 30 to 39 in good health. The CDR3 coding sequence is TGTGCCAGCAGCAAAACACGTGGCAGGGGTTCCTACGAGCAGTACTTC. Its protein product is CASSKTRGRGSYEQYF.